This is a list of T cell receptor beta chains from one sample in a study of T cell responses to AZD1222 COVID-19 vaccine. Sequenced by immunoSEQ multiplex PCR; TCRdb stores in-frame clones only, minus some. The data show approximately 100,000 clones, around 91% seen once. The specimen was peripheral blood, collected on day 0 of AZD1222 vaccination. The source of these receptors is an adult in good health. Both conserved end residues are part of each CDR3. A D gene is named only where the DNA matches it firmly. Rows give clone size only sometimes, using once, few, many, or a class for an expanded clone.

cdr3_aa cdr3_nt v_call d_call clone_size j_call
CASGPTEYEQYF TGTGCCAGCGGCCCGACGGAATACGAGCAGTACTTC TRBV7-8 - - TRBJ2-7
CASSLEGRGEKLFF TGTGCCAGCAGCTTAGAGGGTAGAGGGGAAAAACTGTTTTTT TRBV7-8 - - TRBJ1-4
CASSSGQGTYEQYF TGCGCCAGCAGCTCAGGACAGGGAACCTACGAGCAGTACTTC TRBV5-1 TRBD1 - TRBJ2-7
CASSLGSKNIQYF TGTGCCAGCAGTTTAGGGAGCAAAAACATTCAGTACTTC TRBV28 - - TRBJ2-4
CASSTDGNTEAFF TGTGCCAGCAGCACCGACGGGAACACTGAAGCTTTCTTT TRBV7-2 - - TRBJ1-1
CASSLSDRGGNTIYF TGTGCCAGCAGCCTTTCTGACAGGGGAGGAAACACCATATATTTT TRBV3-1/TRBV3-2 TRBD1 - TRBJ1-3
CASSVPTPNEQFF TGTGCCAGCAGCGTCCCGACCCCCAATGAGCAGTTCTTC TRBV6-6 - few TRBJ2-1
CAYWTGPGEQYF TGTGCCTACTGGACAGGGCCGGGAGAGCAGTACTTC TRBV30 TRBD1 - TRBJ2-7
CASSPAPGQEDQETQYF TGTGCCAGCAGCCCGGCCCCGGGACAGGAGGACCAAGAGACCCAGTACTTC TRBV13 TRBD1 - TRBJ2-5
CASSFPRDRGALAKNIQYF TGTGCCAGCAGTTTCCCCCGGGACAGGGGGGCCCTAGCCAAAAACATTCAGTACTTC TRBV28 TRBD1 - TRBJ2-4
CASSLNSVTGTGLYGYTF TGTGCCAGCAGCTTAAATTCCGTGACGGGGACAGGGCTTTACGGCTACACCTTC TRBV7-3 TRBD1 - TRBJ1-2
CATSRAPGTATDTQYF TGTGCCACCAGCAGAGCCCCGGGGACAGCCACAGATACGCAGTATTTT TRBV15 TRBD1 - TRBJ2-3
CASSYRGGETQYF TGTGCCAGCAGTTACAGGGGCGGGGAGACCCAGTACTTC TRBV6-6 - few TRBJ2-5
CASSSPRDAGNTIYF TGTGCCAGCAGCTCTCCGAGGGACGCCGGAAACACCATATATTTT TRBV5-4 - - TRBJ1-3
CASSLVAGPGEQYF TGCGCCAGCAGCTTGGTCGCGGGCCCGGGCGAGCAGTACTTC TRBV5-1 - once TRBJ2-7
CASSRRAGGGVGSTDTQYF TGTGCCAGCAGCCGACGCGCGGGAGGGGGGGTCGGTAGCACAGATACGCAGTATTTT TRBV6-6 TRBD2 - TRBJ2-3
CASSFARNTGELFF TGTGCCAGCAGTTTTGCGCGAAACACCGGGGAGCTGTTTTTT TRBV28 - - TRBJ2-2
CASSPRVPPYEQYF TGTGCCAGCAGCCCCCGGGTGCCTCCTTACGAGCAGTACTTC TRBV27 - - TRBJ2-7
CASSQDGRLNTEAFF TGCGCCAGCAGCCAAGATGGACGGCTGAACACTGAAGCTTTCTTT TRBV4-3 - - TRBJ1-1
CAISEGQGITNVLTF TGTGCCATCAGTGAAGGGCAGGGGATTACCAACGTCCTGACTTTC TRBV10-3 - - TRBJ2-6
CASSWDNGEQYF TGCGCCAGCAGCTGGGACAATGGCGAGCAGTACTTC TRBV5-1 - - TRBJ2-7
CASSLSWGLTGELFF TGTGCCAGCAGCCTTAGCTGGGGGCTAACCGGGGAGCTGTTTTTT TRBV9 - - TRBJ2-2
CASSPRTREDQPQHF TGTGCCAGCTCACCACGAACTAGGGAGGATCAGCCCCAGCATTTT TRBV18 - - TRBJ1-5
CASSSKTGLAFF TGTGCCAGCAGCTCTAAGACAGGTTTGGCTTTCTTT TRBV9 - - TRBJ1-1
CASREMKTSGRHNEQFF TGTGCCAGTAGGGAGATGAAGACTAGCGGGAGACACAATGAGCAGTTCTTC TRBV27 TRBD2 - TRBJ2-1
CAISILAGEETQYF TGTGCCATCAGTATTCTAGCGGGAGAAGAGACCCAGTACTTC TRBV10-3 TRBD2 - TRBJ2-5
CASSRGAGTEAFF TGTGCCAGCAGCCGGGGCGCGGGAACTGAAGCTTTCTTT TRBV6-6 - - TRBJ1-1
CASSPPQAGGQNYGYTF TGTGCCAGCTCACCTCCTCAGGCAGGGGGTCAAAACTATGGCTACACCTTC TRBV18 TRBD1 - TRBJ1-2
CASSPQGLPYNEQFF TGTGCCAGCTCACCTCAGGGTCTACCCTACAATGAGCAGTTCTTC TRBV18 - - TRBJ2-1
CASSLSPGQGFYEQYF TGTGCCAGCAGTTTATCCCCGGGACAGGGATTTTACGAGCAGTACTTC TRBV28 TRBD1 - TRBJ2-7
CASSGTGGFNTGELFF TGCGCCAGCTCCGGGACAGGGGGTTTTAACACCGGGGAGCTGTTTTTT TRBV10-2 TRBD1 - TRBJ2-2
CASSLVGSEAFF TGTGCCAGCAGCTTGGTAGGGTCTGAAGCTTTCTTT TRBV5-4 - - TRBJ1-1
CASRGQGENEQFF TGTGCCAGCAGAGGACAGGGGGAGAATGAGCAGTTCTTC TRBV28 TRBD1 - TRBJ2-1
CASSWAGGSYEQYF TGTGCCAGCAGCTGGGCTGGGGGCTCCTACGAGCAGTACTTC TRBV11-2 - - TRBJ2-7
CASSIAGAYEQYF TGTGCCAGCAGCATAGCGGGAGCCTACGAGCAGTACTTC TRBV6-5 TRBD2 - TRBJ2-7
CATSRDERERDNEQFF TGTGCCACCAGCAGAGATGAGCGGGAGAGAGACAATGAGCAGTTCTTC TRBV15 TRBD2 - TRBJ2-1
CASIPAGEVGELFF TGTGCCAGCATCCCTGCGGGAGAAGTCGGGGAGCTGTTTTTT TRBV28 TRBD2 - TRBJ2-2
CASGLGESRELFF TGTGCTAGTGGCCTTGGGGAGTCACGGGAGCTGTTTTTT TRBV12-5 - - TRBJ2-2
CSGTTGAGANVLTF TGCAGCGGAACCACAGGGGCTGGGGCCAACGTCCTGACTTTC TRBV29-1 TRBD1 - TRBJ2-6
CASSRLTAGTYNEQFF TGCGCCAGCAGCCGTCTGACAGCGGGAACGTACAATGAGCAGTTCTTC TRBV5-1 TRBD2 - TRBJ2-1
CASSNSYNEQFF TGTGCCAGCTCAAACTCCTACAATGAGCAGTTCTTC TRBV18 - once TRBJ2-1
CATSKLAGGAGNHQPQHF TGTGCCACCAGCAAGCTGGCAGGGGGCGCGGGCAATCATCAGCCCCAGCATTTT TRBV15 TRBD1 - TRBJ1-5
CASSPGGAQVYEQYF TGTGCCAGCAGTCCAGGCGGCGCCCAGGTCTACGAGCAGTACTTC TRBV28 - - TRBJ2-7
CASKFRDRVYEQYF TGTGCCAGCAAATTCCGGGACAGGGTCTACGAGCAGTACTTC TRBV6-5 TRBD1 - TRBJ2-7
CASSALGRVDEQYF TGTGCCAGCAGTGCATTGGGGAGGGTAGACGAGCAGTACTTC TRBV27 TRBD2 - TRBJ2-7
CASRDRAGDYGYTF TGTGCCAGCAGGGATCGGGCGGGGGATTATGGCTACACCTTC TRBV6-5 - - TRBJ1-2
CASSRPGTASYEQYF TGTGCCAGCAGTCGCCCCGGGACAGCTTCCTACGAGCAGTACTTC TRBV27 TRBD1 few TRBJ2-7
CASSVHGSTIYF TGTGCCAGCAGCGTTCATGGAAGCACCATATATTTT TRBV5-4 - - TRBJ1-3
CASSLGRGGGYSGNTIYF TGTGCCAGCAGCTTAGGCCGGGGCGGGGGTTACTCTGGAAACACCATATATTTT TRBV13 - - TRBJ1-3
CSASAGAGGYTF TGCAGCGCCAGCGCGGGCGCGGGTGGCTACACCTTC TRBV29-1 - - TRBJ1-2
CAYLGAAYEQYF TGTGCCTATTTGGGGGCAGCTTACGAGCAGTACTTC TRBV30 - - TRBJ2-7
CATSTAGNAYGYTF TGTGCCACCAGCACGGCCGGGAATGCCTATGGCTACACCTTC TRBV15 - - TRBJ1-2
CASSISGAVEQFF TGTGCCAGTAGTATTTCGGGAGCGGTTGAGCAGTTCTTC TRBV19 - - TRBJ2-1
CASSSLGQGAGNEQFF TGTGCCAGCAGTTCTCTGGGACAGGGTGCGGGCAATGAGCAGTTCTTC TRBV27 TRBD1 - TRBJ2-1